This T cell receptor beta chain was found in a study of T-cell memory formation after mild COVID-19. Whole-study context: Among the donors, TCR clusters were largely specific to each donor.

The CDR3 has 17 amino acids. V lost 5 bases and J lost 0; bases outside the gene matches: 12. Germline V lookup: CDR1 SGHAT, CDR2 FQNNGV. TCRdb passed the 5' RACE reads through MiXCR, listing each CDR3 protein once. The sample has almost 250,000 distinct CDR3 sequences, 15% seen once. This clonotype was seen a handful of times. The clonotype was recovered from an adult woman who had mild COVID-19 (a few samples of this study predate the infection). Cell type and time point are not known. Sequenced: PBMCs or a T cell subset sorted from them (not recorded which). The chain links TRBV11-2 to TRBJ2-5; TRBD1 matches at 7 bases. The CDR3 loop is CASSPGTRGFYQETQYF. The CDR3 coding sequence is TGTGCCAGCAGCCCCGGGACCAGGGGGTTTTACCAAGAGACCCAGTACTTC.